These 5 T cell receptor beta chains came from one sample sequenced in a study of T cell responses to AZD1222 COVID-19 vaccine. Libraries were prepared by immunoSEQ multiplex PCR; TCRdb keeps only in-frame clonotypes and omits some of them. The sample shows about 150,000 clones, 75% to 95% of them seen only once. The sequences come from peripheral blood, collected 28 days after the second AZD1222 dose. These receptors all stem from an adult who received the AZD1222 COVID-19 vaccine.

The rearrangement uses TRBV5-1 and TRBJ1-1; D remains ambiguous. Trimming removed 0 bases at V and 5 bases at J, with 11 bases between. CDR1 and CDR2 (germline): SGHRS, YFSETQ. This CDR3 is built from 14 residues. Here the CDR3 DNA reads TGCGCCAGCAGCTTGGATGGAGTGGAGACTGAAGCTTTCTTT. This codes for CASSLDGVETEAFF.

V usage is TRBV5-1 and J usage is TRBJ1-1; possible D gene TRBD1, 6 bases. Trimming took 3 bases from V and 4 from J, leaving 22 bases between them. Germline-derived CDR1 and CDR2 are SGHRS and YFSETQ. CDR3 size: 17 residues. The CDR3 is CASSSSIQGDGGTEAFF. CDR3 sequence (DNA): TGCGCCAGCAGCTCATCAATACAGGGAGATGGAGGCACTGAAGCTTTCTTT.

The CDR3 here is CASSLRRNQPQHF. The CDR3 nucleotides are TGTGCCAGCAGTTTACGGAGAAATCAGCCCCAGCATTTT. The chain combines TRBV12-3 or TRBV12-4 with TRBJ1-5; D remains unclear. This CDR3 region has 13 residues. Deletions cut 2 bases from V and 4 bases from J, with 6 bases between.

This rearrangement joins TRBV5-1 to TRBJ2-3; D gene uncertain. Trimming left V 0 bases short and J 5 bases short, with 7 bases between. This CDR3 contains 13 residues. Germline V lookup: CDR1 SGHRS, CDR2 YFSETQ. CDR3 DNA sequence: TGCGCCAGCAGCTTGGTCCCCGAAGATACGCAGTATTTT. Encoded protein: CASSLVPEDTQYF.

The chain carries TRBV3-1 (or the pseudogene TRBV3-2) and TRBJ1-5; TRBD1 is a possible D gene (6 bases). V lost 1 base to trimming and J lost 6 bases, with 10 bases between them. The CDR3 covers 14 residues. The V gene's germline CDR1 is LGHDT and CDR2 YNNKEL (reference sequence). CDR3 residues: CASSQVGGGQPQHF. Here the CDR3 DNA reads TGTGCCAGCAGCCAAGTAGGAGGGGGTCAGCCCCAGCATTTT.